This paragraph covers one T cell receptor (beta chain) sequence. This sample was taken from a study of T cell changes during pregnancy in multiple sclerosis. Germline V CDR1 and CDR2: SGHNT, YYREEE (reference sequence). This CDR3 comprises 15 residues. V lost 4 bases and J lost 1, with 13 bases in between. Sequencing used immunoSEQ multiplex PCR; TCRdb keeps in-frame clones, though not all of them. The data show tens of thousands of clones, roughly 92% seen once. The clonotype comes from a female donor in good health, enrolled as a control in a pregnancy study. Material: peripheral blood, obtained in the second trimester of pregnancy. V usage is TRBV5-4 and J usage is TRBJ2-3, with a possible D match to TRBD2 (6 bases). CDR3 DNA: TGTGCCAGCAGCCCCGGGACTCTGGGCACAGATACGCAGTATTTT. Translation: CASSPGTLGTDTQYF.